This T cell receptor beta chain was found in a study of response to subunit inactivated influenza vaccine (dated by TCRdb to the late 2010s). Regarding the research as a whole: Deep quantitative profiling of the T cell receptor repertoire was used in the study to follow responses to a trivalent subunit inactivated influenza vaccine. Points the paper makes about the study in general: It was suggested by the authors that each seasonal influenza vaccination may recruit only a limited number of new T cells.

Library creation used RT-PCR. The reads were generated on an Illumina HiSeq 2500. The public reads were reprocessed in TCRdb via fastp at Q25 and MiXCR, keeping in-frame beta chains. Each CDR3 protein gets just one entry, which takes the most common genes and DNA from the rows behind it. In all, the sample holds roughly 710,000 distinct CDR3 sequences, and 11% to 15% of those were seen once. Clones ranked in the top ten supply roughly 7.6% of the sample. Spanning cysteine to phenylalanine, the CDR3 consists of 17 amino acids. The sequence is cut down to CDR3 DNA, 51 bases in frame from base 1. The germline ends are 19 bases apart after V is trimmed by 3 bases and J by 4 bases. CDR1 and CDR2 are drawn from the germline V gene (reference sequence): LNHNV, YYDKDF. Only a few counts were recorded for this clonotype. Its antigen remains unidentified. The input lacks base qualities; no much larger clone sits a single base away.

The sample in question was PBMCs from blood, obtained approximately 15 days before vaccination. The TCR originated in a man aged 45 to 65 who received an inactivated influenza vaccine. Donor details come from another sample of the same person, matched by shared clones. The sequence is built from TRBV15 and TRBJ2-1, with TRBD1 tentatively as D gene (7 bases match). The CDR3 amino acid sequence is: CATSSLKGGTEYNEQFF. The nucleotides read TGTGCCACCAGCAGCCTGAAAGGCGGGACAGAATACAATGAGCAGTTCTTC.